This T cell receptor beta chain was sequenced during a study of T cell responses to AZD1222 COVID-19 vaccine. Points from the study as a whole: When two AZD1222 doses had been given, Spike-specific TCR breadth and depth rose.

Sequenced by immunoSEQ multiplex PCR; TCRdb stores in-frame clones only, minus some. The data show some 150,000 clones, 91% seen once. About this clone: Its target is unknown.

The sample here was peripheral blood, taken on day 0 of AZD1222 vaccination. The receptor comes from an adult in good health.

The CDR3: CASSERGGHEQYF. CDR3 nucleotides: TGTGCCAGCAGCGAGAGGGGGGGCCACGAGCAGTACTTC. J is TRBJ2-7 and V is TRBV27; a weak D match, TRBD2 (7 bases). The ends were cut back, 6 bases at V and 5 bases at J, with 14 bases in the middle. The CDR3 covers 13 residues. CDR1 and CDR2 from the germline V gene are MNHEY and SMNVEV (reference sequence).